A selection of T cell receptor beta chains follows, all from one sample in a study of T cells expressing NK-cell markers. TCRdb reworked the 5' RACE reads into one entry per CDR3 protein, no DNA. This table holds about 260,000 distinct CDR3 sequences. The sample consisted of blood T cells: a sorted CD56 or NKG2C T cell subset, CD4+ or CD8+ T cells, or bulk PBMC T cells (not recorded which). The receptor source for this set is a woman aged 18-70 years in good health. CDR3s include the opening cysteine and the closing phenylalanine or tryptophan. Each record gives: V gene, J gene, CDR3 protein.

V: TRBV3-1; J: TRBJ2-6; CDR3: CASSVKGANVLTF
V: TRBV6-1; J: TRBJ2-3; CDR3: CASSEKGGQGQYF
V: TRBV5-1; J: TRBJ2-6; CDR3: CASKSTTGDSGANVLTF
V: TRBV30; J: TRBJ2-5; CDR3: CAWSVSRRETQYF
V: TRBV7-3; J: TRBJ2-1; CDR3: CASSNPSGGPLNEQFF
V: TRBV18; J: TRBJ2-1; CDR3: CASSLALSKNNEQFF
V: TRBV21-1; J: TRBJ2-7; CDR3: CASRPYRDSTAEQYF
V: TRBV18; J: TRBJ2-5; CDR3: CASSRDRVRETQYF
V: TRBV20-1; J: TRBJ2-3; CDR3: CSARDSRIRTDTQYF
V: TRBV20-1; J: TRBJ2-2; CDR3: CSASAGTSSGELFF
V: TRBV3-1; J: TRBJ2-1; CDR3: CASSQEWLAGPDSEQFF
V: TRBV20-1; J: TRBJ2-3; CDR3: CSAPRQNVPGDTQYF
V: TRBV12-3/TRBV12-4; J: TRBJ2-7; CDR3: CASSSPTREGLKEQYF
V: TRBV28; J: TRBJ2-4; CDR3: CASSLSTGEGKNIQYF
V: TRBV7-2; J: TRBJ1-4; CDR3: CASSLGLGRINEKLFF
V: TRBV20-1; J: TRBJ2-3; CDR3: CSALSRGRARSTDTQYF
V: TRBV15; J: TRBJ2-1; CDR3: CATSSRTGRGNEQFF
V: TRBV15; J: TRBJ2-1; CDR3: CATSDSGGGYNEQFF
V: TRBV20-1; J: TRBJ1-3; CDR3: CSARDGGGSGNTIYF
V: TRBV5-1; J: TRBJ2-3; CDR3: CASSVGIVGVVTDTQYF
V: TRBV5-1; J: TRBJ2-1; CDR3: CASRIPDRGPRNEQFF
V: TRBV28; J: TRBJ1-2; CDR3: CASSALTTGETNYGYTF
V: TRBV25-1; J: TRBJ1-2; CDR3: CASRGDRGYGYTF
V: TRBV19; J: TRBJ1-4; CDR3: CASTPDGRKEKLFF
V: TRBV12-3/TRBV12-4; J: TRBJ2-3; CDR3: CASSFGQGPDTQYF
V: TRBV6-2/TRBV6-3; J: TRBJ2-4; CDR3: CASSPIGGPAKNIQYF
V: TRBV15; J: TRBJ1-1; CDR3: CATSRDSYGNTEAFF
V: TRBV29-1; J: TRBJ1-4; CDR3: CSVGGGPKEKLFF
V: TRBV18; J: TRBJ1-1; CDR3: CASSPRLESTEAFF
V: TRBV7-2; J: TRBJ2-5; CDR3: CASSLAPGQGEETQYF
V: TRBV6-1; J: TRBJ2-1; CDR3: CASISGGRGGSYNEQFF
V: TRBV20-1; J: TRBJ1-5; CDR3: CSASGTGDNQPQHF
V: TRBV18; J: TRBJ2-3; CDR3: CASSPSSVFDTQYF
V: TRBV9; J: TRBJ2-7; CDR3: CASSLRTGMSDEQYF
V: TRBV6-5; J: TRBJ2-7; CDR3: CASSYSDRRDYEQYF
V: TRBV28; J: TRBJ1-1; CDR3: CASSFAQFMNTEAFF
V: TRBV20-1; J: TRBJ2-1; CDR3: CSAASLTRGVNEQFF
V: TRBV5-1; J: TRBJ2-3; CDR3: CASSLAGTARPDTQYF
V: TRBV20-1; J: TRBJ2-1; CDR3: CSARSRQGRSYNEQFF
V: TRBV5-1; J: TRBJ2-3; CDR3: CASSLTGDRTDTQYF
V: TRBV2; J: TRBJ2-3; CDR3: CASMVQSPGTQYF
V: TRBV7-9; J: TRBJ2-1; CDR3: CASSADRQSYNEQFF